A single sample is the source of the 6 T cell receptor beta chains below, sequenced in a study of CD8 T cell repertoires and HIV-1 epitope variants. Sequenced by immunoSEQ multiplex PCR; TCRdb stores in-frame clones only, minus some. This table has several thousand clones, 68% appearing once. The antigens these receptors bind are not known. Sequencing was done on a sample of cultured CD8+ T cells derived from PBMCs. The receptors shown here come from a male donor with HIV.

The V call is TRBV28, the J call TRBJ2-5; the match to TRBD1 covers 9 bases. Germline V gene lookup returns CDR1 MDHEN and CDR2 SYDVKM. The trim removed 5 bases at V and 5 bases at J, leaving 21 bases unmatched. CDR3 length: 19 residues. CDR3 sequence: CASSTDRGGAGQELETQYF. The CDR3 bases are TGTGCCAGCAGTACCGACAGGGGGGGAGCCGGGCAAGAGTTGGAGACCCAGTACTTC.

This rearrangement joins TRBV27 to TRBJ2-2; D not certain. The germline V and J ends were trimmed by 6 bases and 2 bases, with 4 bases remaining between them. The CDR3 extends over 12 amino acids. Germline lookup yields CDR1 MNHEY and CDR2 SMNVEV (reference sequence). CDR3 residues: CASRRNTGELFF. The DNA of the CDR3 is TGTGCCAGCAGACGAAACACCGGGGAGCTGTTTTTT.

This clone was seen once. The DNA of the CDR3 is TGTGCCTGGAACCTCGGCGGGGAGCAGTTCTTC. Its protein product is CAWNLGGEQFF. The chain joins TRBV30 to TRBJ2-1; D might be TRBD2 (5 bases). The CDR3 is 11 residues long. Trimming cost V 4 bases and J 10 bases, with 11 bases left between them. The V gene's germline CDR1 is GTSNPN and CDR2 SVGIG (reference sequence).

The genes are TRBV19 and TRBJ1-1; D possibly corresponds to TRBD1 (5 bases). CDR3 length equals 13 residues. Trimming removed 6 bases at V and 4 bases at J, with 12 bases between. Germline values: CDR1 LNHDA, CDR2 SQIVND (reference sequence). CDR3 in amino acids: CASRNGGSTEAFF. The CDR3 nucleotides read TGTGCCAGTAGGAACGGGGGGTCCACTGAAGCTTTCTTT.

This chain uses TRBV25-1 with TRBJ1-1, with TRBD1 identical over 9 bases. The CDR3 length is 16 residues. Germline V lookup: CDR1 MGHDK, CDR2 SYGVNS. V gave up 3 bases and J gave up 9 bases; unmatched junction bases: 14. The CDR3 loop reads CASSESPGQGQPKAFF. In nucleotides, the CDR3 is TGTGCCAGCAGTGAGAGTCCGGGACAGGGTCAACCGAAAGCTTTCTTT.

This chain's CDR3 is CASSVSWGGAPNTGELFF. CDR3 in DNA: TGTGCCAGCAGCGTATCCTGGGGGGGGGCCCCGAACACCGGGGAGCTGTTTTTT. This chain joins TRBV9 and TRBJ2-2; the D gene is possibly TRBD2 (7 bases). V was cut by 1 base and J by 0 bases, with 16 bases left in between. Germline-derived CDR1 and CDR2 are SGDLS and YYNGEE. The CDR3 is 18 amino acids.